The 22 T cell receptor beta chains below come from one sample, sequenced in a study of cytomegalovirus exposure and HLA in healthy donors. Profiling relied on immunoSEQ multiplex PCR, and the TCRdb table lists in-frame clones only, not all of them. This table has tens of thousands of clones, less than 95% appearing once. Sequencing was done on a sample of PBMCs. These receptors originate from a young woman in good health and CMV-seropositive.

The V and J genes are TRBV30 and TRBJ1-3, with 10 bases matching TRBD1. Germline V gene lookup returns CDR1 GTSNPN and CDR2 SVGIG (reference sequence). V shed 4 bases, J shed 7 bases, and the junction held 13 bases outside the gene matches. This CDR3 is 16 amino acids long. CDR3 protein: CAWIGLGQGIENTIYF. CDR3 DNA: TGTGCCTGGATAGGTCTGGGACAGGGGATAGAGAACACCATATATTTT.

This clone was seen once. The V call is TRBV11-3, the J call TRBJ2-6; perhaps TRBD2 as D (5 bases). Trimming pared 2 bases from V and 0 bases from J, leaving 17 bases between. The germline CDR1 and CDR2 sequences are SGHNT and YENEEA. The CDR3 is 19 residues long. CDR3 protein: CASSLRPELGRSGANVLTF. The DNA of the CDR3 is TGTGCCAGCAGCTTACGCCCTGAACTAGGACGCTCTGGGGCCAACGTCCTGACTTTC.

This clone was observed a few times. V usage is TRBV7-9 and J usage is TRBJ1-3; TRBD1 might be the D (6 bases). The germline CDR1 and CDR2 sequences are SEHNR and FQNEAQ (reference sequence). This CDR3 comprises 16 residues. V dropped 1 base and J dropped 7 bases, with 17 bases sitting between them. The CDR3 nucleotides are TGTGCCAGCAGCTTAGGTGGGGGCCAGGGGTTCAACACCATATATTTT. Translating it yields CASSLGGGQGFNTIYF.

V and J are TRBV9 and TRBJ1-6, with TRBD1 matching over 8 bases. Germline loops: CDR1 SGDLS, CDR2 YYNGEE. CDR3 length: 15 amino acids. V shed 4 bases, J shed 6 bases, and the junction held 6 bases outside the gene matches. The CDR3 protein is CASSPHGQGNSPLHF. CDR3 nucleotide sequence: TGTGCCAGCAGCCCCCACGGACAGGGTAATTCACCCCTCCACTTT.

The chain is built from TRBV2 and TRBJ2-5; D might be TRBD2 (6 bases). Germline V gene sequence: CDR1 SNHLY, CDR2 FYNNEI. The CDR3 runs 14 residues. V was pared by 7 bases and J by 0 bases, with 12 bases between. DNA of the CDR3: TGTGCCAGCAACCCCCGGGAGTACCAAGAGACCCAGTACTTC. Its translation: CASNPREYQETQYF.

The chain links TRBV6-5 to TRBJ2-2, with 9 bases aligning to TRBD1. Germline CDR1 and CDR2: MNHEY and SVGAGI. Trimming took 7 bases from V and 4 from J; bases not matched to a gene: 4. The length of the CDR3 is 14 residues. The CDR3 DNA sequence: TGTGCCAGCATGGGACAGGGCCCCACCGGGGAGCTGTTTTTT. Translation gives CASMGQGPTGELFF.

The chain couples TRBV27 to TRBJ2-1; D not resolved. Germline V lookup: CDR1 MNHEY, CDR2 SMNVEV (reference sequence). This CDR3 spans 14 amino acids. Trimming stripped 3 bases from V and 0 bases from J, with 6 bases between. Here the CDR3 reads CASSFADSYNEQFF. The CDR3 nucleotides read TGTGCCAGCAGTTTCGCAGACTCCTACAATGAGCAGTTCTTC.

The V call is TRBV7-2, the J call TRBJ1-1; 8 positions agree with TRBD1. The CDR3 covers 15 residues. Germline CDR1 reads SGHTA; CDR2 reads FQGNSA. V shed 5 bases and J 3 bases; nucleotides not matched to a gene: 8. The CDR3 DNA follows: TGTGCCAGCAGCCGAGACAGGGGCAGGTACACTGAAGCTTTCTTT. It translates to CASSRDRGRYTEAFF. Full variable domain (outside the CDR3, taken from reference TRBV7-2 and TRBJ1-1): GAGVSQSPSNKVTEKGKDVELRCDPISGHTALYWYRQSLGQGLEFLIYFQGNSAPDKSGLPSDRFSAERTGGSVSTLTIQRTQQEDSAVYLCASSRDRGRYTEAFFGQGTRLTVV.

The chain carries TRBV11-2 and TRBJ1-3; TRBD1 is a possible D gene (5 bases). Trimming pared 4 bases from V and 6 bases from J, leaving 13 bases between. Germline V gene data show CDR1 as SGHAT and CDR2 as FQNNGV. This CDR3 comprises 14 residues. CDR3 loop: CASSSTGSENTIYF. CDR3 DNA sequence: TGTGCCAGCAGCTCCACAGGTAGTGAAAACACCATATATTTT.

This chain links TRBV11-3 with TRBJ2-1; 7 nucleotides align to TRBD1. This CDR3 has 15 amino acids. Germline V CDR1 and CDR2: SGHNT, YENEEA. The ends lost 5 bases at V and 2 bases at J; junction bases unmatched: 6. CDR3 nucleotide sequence: TGTGCCAGCAGCCCAACAGGGGACACCTACAATGAGCAGTTCTTC. It encodes CASSPTGDTYNEQFF.

This clone was found once. The J gene is TRBJ1-1, the V gene TRBV6-6; 7 bases fit TRBD1. Germline lookup yields CDR1 MNHNY and CDR2 SVGAGI (reference sequence). This CDR3 region has 15 residues. The junction had 7 bases not matched to a gene; V was cut back by 2 bases and J by 4 bases. DNA for the CDR3: TGTGCCAGCAGTTACACTAACAGGGGAGCCACTGAAGCTTTCTTT. Translation: CASSYTNRGATEAFF.

This chain links TRBV19 with TRBJ2-3; TRBD2 aligns across 11 bases. The CDR3 runs to 16 residues. The V gene end was trimmed by 2 bases and the J gene end by 5 bases; junction bases not matched to a gene: 6. The germline CDR1 and CDR2 sequences are LNHDA and SQIVND (reference sequence). In DNA form, the CDR3 reads TGTGCCAGTAGTATAAAAACTAGCGGGAGAGGAGATACGCAGTATTTT. Its translation: CASSIKTSGRGDTQYF.

V is TRBV6-5 and J is TRBJ2-1; 10 bases agree with TRBD2. Germline lookup yields CDR1 MNHEY and CDR2 SVGAGI. The CDR3 contains 13 residues. V shed 6 bases, J shed 9 bases, and the junction held 5 bases outside the gene matches. The CDR3 protein is CASSQGLATEQFF. CDR3 DNA sequence: TGTGCCAGCAGCCAGGGACTAGCGACTGAGCAGTTCTTC.

The chain has TRBV27 and TRBJ2-7; D possibly corresponds to TRBD1 (6 bases). The CDR3 has 17 residues. CDR1 and CDR2 from the germline V gene are MNHEY and SMNVEV (reference sequence). V lost 5 bases and J 3 bases, leaving 23 bases between the germline ends. The CDR3 here is CASSPPGGPRNFYEQYF. CDR3 bases: TGTGCCAGCAGTCCTCCTGGGGGCCCCCGAAACTTCTACGAGCAGTACTTC.

This chain links TRBV2 with TRBJ1-1, with no clear D. Germline V gives CDR1 SNHLY, CDR2 FYNNEI. The V end was cut by 3 bases, the J end by 5 bases, with 16 bases between. The CDR3 contains 15 residues. The CDR3 reads CASSESPPSGTEAFF. DNA of the CDR3: TGTGCCAGCAGTGAGTCACCTCCGTCGGGGACTGAAGCTTTCTTT.

This chain connects TRBV19 to TRBJ1-2; D call uncertain. Trimming stripped 1 base from V and 3 bases from J, with 3 bases between. The CDR3 runs 12 residues. The V gene's germline CDR1 is LNHDA and CDR2 SQIVND (reference sequence). The CDR3 is CASSIGDYGYTF. The CDR3 DNA reads as TGTGCCAGTAGTATAGGCGACTATGGCTACACCTTC.

The rearrangement joins TRBV27 to TRBJ1-2; D remains ambiguous. Trimming took off 5 bases at V and 4 bases at J, with 20 bases between the two ends. The V gene's germline CDR1 is MNHEY and CDR2 SMNVEV (reference sequence). The CDR3 loop spans 16 amino acids. This CDR3 is CASSREIDMSLYGYTF. The CDR3 DNA sequence: TGTGCCAGCAGTCGCGAGATAGACATGAGCCTCTATGGCTACACCTTC.

The CDR3 loop is CASSQDPLRGKLFF. CDR3 DNA sequence: TGCGCCAGCAGCCAAGATCCGTTACGGGGGAAACTGTTTTTT. V and J are TRBV4-3 and TRBJ1-4; the D gene is possibly TRBD1 (5 bases). V lost 0 bases and J lost 11, with 13 bases in between. The CDR3 extends over 14 amino acids. CDR1 is LGHNA and CDR2 is YSLEER in the germline V gene.

Turning to this clone: Within the sample, other DNA sequences also encode this same CDR3. The rearrangement joins TRBV6-4 to TRBJ2-3; D might be TRBD2 (6 bases). CDR1 is MRHNA and CDR2 is SNTAGT in the germline V gene. The CDR3 consists of 13 residues. V was cut by 4 bases and J by 2 bases, with 7 bases left in between. The CDR3 DNA is TGTGCCAGCAGTGGGGGGGACACAGATACGCAGTATTTT. This codes for CASSGGDTDTQYF.

The chain joins TRBV9 to TRBJ2-7, with 9 bases aligning to TRBD2. There are 17 residues in the CDR3. CDR1 SGDLS and CDR2 YYNGEE come from the germline V gene. After removal of 0 bases from V and 4 bases from J, the junction contained 11 bases not matched to a gene. CDR3 nucleotide sequence: TGTGCCAGCAGCGTAGGCGATAATAGCGGGGGTTATTACGAGCAGTACTTC. This encodes CASSVGDNSGGYYEQYF.

V usage is TRBV19 and J usage is TRBJ2-1; 8 nucleotides line up with TRBD2. The CDR3 has 14 amino acids. The germline CDR1 and CDR2 sequences are LNHDA and SQIVND (reference sequence). CDR3 coding DNA: TGTGACGTATCCGGGCCGGGACTAGTAAATGAGCAGTTCTTC. It codes for CDVSGPGLVNEQFF.

The CDR3 region has the DNA TGTGCCATCAGTGCATCCGGGACTAGCGGGGGTTTTCAAGAGACCCAGTACTTC. Translated: CAISASGTSGGFQETQYF. The chain has TRBV10-3 and TRBJ2-5; the match to TRBD2 covers 14 bases. CDR1 is ENHRY, CDR2 SYGVKD, per germline. J was trimmed by 2 bases and V by 4 bases; bases with no gene match: 9. The CDR3 runs 18 residues.